The rows below give T cell receptor beta chains drawn from one sample of a study of T cell repertoires in cytomegalovirus infection. Antigens for these TCRs are unknown. Each CDR3 protein is one row after TCRdb ran MiXCR on the reads. The sample consists of about 89,000 distinct CDR3 sequences, 25% to 30% of them appearing once. Sequencing was performed on CD8+ T cells from cultured PBMCs, taken from culture after CMV antigen stimulation. These receptors were obtained from a human donor in good health (CMV status not recorded). Some clones in this sample may be carry-over from other donors' samples. CDR3s include the opening cysteine and the closing phenylalanine or tryptophan. The D gene is left open where the match is weak. Part of the rows lack a size; the others show once, few, many or a class for expanded clones.

J gene: TRBJ2-3; CDR3 length: 16; V gene: TRBV29-1; clone size: -; D gene: TRBD2; CDR3 DNA: TGCAGCGTTGAGTGGGTAACGGGGGGGGCTGGAGATACGCAGTATTTT; CDR3 protein: CSVEWVTGGAGDTQYF
J gene: TRBJ1-4; CDR3 length: 15; V gene: TRBV12-3/TRBV12-4; clone size: -; D gene: -; CDR3 DNA: TGTGCCAGCAGAACCCCGGGGGCTGGTAATGAAAAACTGTTTTTT; CDR3 protein: CASRTPGAGNEKLFF
J gene: TRBJ2-6; CDR3 length: 17; V gene: TRBV24-1; clone size: few; D gene: -; CDR3 DNA: TGTGCCACCAGAGACATTATTACAGTCTCTGGGGCCAACGTCCTGACTTTC; CDR3 protein: CATRDIITVSGANVLTF
J gene: TRBJ2-1; CDR3 length: 16; V gene: TRBV7-2; clone size: medium-sized; D gene: -; CDR3 DNA: TGTGCCAGCAGCTCCACTTCGGGGTTGGCCTACAATGAGCAGTTCTTC; CDR3 protein: CASSSTSGLAYNEQFF
J gene: TRBJ2-2; CDR3 length: 15; V gene: TRBV27; clone size: few; D gene: -; CDR3 DNA: TGTGCCAGCAGTTCTGTGACAACGAACACCGGGGAGCTGTTTTTT; CDR3 protein: CASSSVTTNTGELFF
J gene: TRBJ1-1; CDR3 length: 15; V gene: TRBV12-3/TRBV12-4; clone size: -; D gene: -; CDR3 DNA: TGTGCCAGCAGTTTAGGGGGTCAGGGAAACACTGAAGCTTTCTTT; CDR3 protein: CASSLGGQGNTEAFF
J gene: TRBJ2-4; CDR3 length: 16; V gene: TRBV14; clone size: few; D gene: TRBD1; CDR3 DNA: TGTGCCAGCAGCCCCCCAGGAGGGACAGGGGGAAACATTCAGTACTTC; CDR3 protein: CASSPPGGTGGNIQYF
J gene: TRBJ1-2; CDR3 length: 14; V gene: TRBV6-5; clone size: many; D gene: TRBD1; CDR3 DNA: TGTGCCAGCAGTTACCTAGGACAGGGGGGAGGCTACACCTTC; CDR3 protein: CASSYLGQGGGYTF
J gene: TRBJ2-3; CDR3 length: 15; V gene: TRBV4-1; clone size: -; D gene: -; CDR3 DNA: TGCGCCAGCAGCCAAGATCGGGGGGCGTCAGATACGCAGTATTTT; CDR3 protein: CASSQDRGASDTQYF
J gene: TRBJ1-6; CDR3 length: 21; V gene: TRBV6-5; clone size: -; D gene: TRBD1; CDR3 DNA: TGTGCCAGCAGTTACTCGGGACAGGGACTTGAGCCTGCCATGGATAATTCACCCCTCCACTTT; CDR3 protein: CASSYSGQGLEPAMDNSPLHF
J gene: TRBJ2-3; CDR3 length: 15; V gene: TRBV4-1; clone size: -; D gene: TRBD2; CDR3 DNA: TGCGCCAGCAGCCTAGCCAGCGGGGGTACAGATACGCAGTATTTT; CDR3 protein: CASSLASGGTDTQYF
J gene: TRBJ1-5; CDR3 length: 15; V gene: TRBV2; clone size: -; D gene: -; CDR3 DNA: TGTGCCAGCACCCCTGACCACTTTAGCAATCAGCCCCAGCATTTT; CDR3 protein: CASTPDHFSNQPQHF
J gene: TRBJ2-7; CDR3 length: 13; V gene: TRBV7-9; clone size: few; D gene: -; CDR3 DNA: TGTGCCAGCAGCTCCCCAGGGGCCTACGAGCAGTACTTC; CDR3 protein: CASSSPGAYEQYF
J gene: TRBJ2-7; CDR3 length: 12; V gene: TRBV12-3/TRBV12-4; clone size: -; D gene: -; CDR3 DNA: TGTGCCAGCACCGGAGGGAGCTACGAGCAGTACTTC; CDR3 protein: CASTGGSYEQYF
J gene: TRBJ1-1; CDR3 length: 16; V gene: TRBV7-6; clone size: -; D gene: TRBD1; CDR3 DNA: TGTGCCAGCAGCTTAAGGAAGGGACAGGGGGCCACTGAAGCTTTCTTT; CDR3 protein: CASSLRKGQGATEAFF
J gene: TRBJ2-1; CDR3 length: 19; V gene: TRBV7-6; clone size: many; D gene: TRBD2; CDR3 DNA: TGTGCCAGCAGCTTAGCGTACCTAGCGGGGGGGCAGGGCTACAATGAGCAGTTCTTC; CDR3 protein: CASSLAYLAGGQGYNEQFF
J gene: TRBJ2-7; CDR3 length: 14; V gene: TRBV30; clone size: -; D gene: -; CDR3 DNA: TGTGCCTGTAAGGACAGCCGAAGCTCCTACGAGCAGTACTTC; CDR3 protein: CACKDSRSSYEQYF
J gene: TRBJ1-2; CDR3 length: 11; V gene: TRBV29-1; clone size: -; D gene: -; CDR3 DNA: TGCAGCGTTGAAGACAGAAGCGGCTACACCTTC; CDR3 protein: CSVEDRSGYTF
J gene: TRBJ1-1; CDR3 length: 16; V gene: TRBV7-4; clone size: few; D gene: -; CDR3 DNA: TGTGCCAGCAGCTTCACCCGGTCGGCAGGGTGGACTGAAGCTTTCTTT; CDR3 protein: CASSFTRSAGWTEAFF
J gene: TRBJ1-2; CDR3 length: 13; V gene: TRBV11-2; clone size: few; D gene: TRBD1; CDR3 DNA: TGTGCCAGCAGCTCGGACAGGGCGGCGGGCTACACCTTC; CDR3 protein: CASSSDRAAGYTF
J gene: TRBJ2-5; CDR3 length: 14; V gene: TRBV7-6; clone size: -; D gene: -; CDR3 DNA: TGTGCCAGCAGCCCCCCGGGGGCGGCCCTCGGGTGGTACTTC; CDR3 protein: CASSPPGAALGWYF
J gene: TRBJ1-2; CDR3 length: 17; V gene: TRBV7-9; clone size: -; D gene: TRBD1; CDR3 DNA: TGTGCCAGCAGCCCCCTGTACGGACAGGATCGACCCTATGGCTACACCTTC; CDR3 protein: CASSPLYGQDRPYGYTF
J gene: TRBJ1-1; CDR3 length: 13; V gene: TRBV6-1; clone size: -; D gene: -; CDR3 DNA: TGTGCCAGCAGTCGAACCAAGAACACTGAAGCTTTCTTT; CDR3 protein: CASSRTKNTEAFF
J gene: TRBJ1-1; CDR3 length: 15; V gene: TRBV5-6; clone size: few; D gene: TRBD1; CDR3 DNA: TGTGCCAGCAGCTTCCCAGGGGGACCGAACACTGAAGCTTTCTTT; CDR3 protein: CASSFPGGPNTEAFF
J gene: TRBJ1-4; CDR3 length: 15; V gene: TRBV27; clone size: -; D gene: -; CDR3 DNA: TGTGCCAGCAGTTTACAGGGGCCTGCTAATGAAAAACCGTTTTTT; CDR3 protein: CASSLQGPANEKPFF
J gene: TRBJ2-1; CDR3 length: 17; V gene: TRBV7-9; clone size: many; D gene: TRBD1; CDR3 DNA: TGTGCCAGCAAAAAGCCGGGACAGGGGGCTTCCTACAATGAGCAGTTCTTC; CDR3 protein: CASKKPGQGASYNEQFF
J gene: TRBJ1-1; CDR3 length: 11; V gene: TRBV11-2; clone size: -; D gene: -; CDR3 DNA: TGTGCCAGCAGCTTCCAGACTGAAGCTTTCTTT; CDR3 protein: CASSFQTEAFF
J gene: TRBJ1-1; CDR3 length: 14; V gene: TRBV28; clone size: -; D gene: -; CDR3 DNA: TGTGCCAGCCGCCTTAGGAGACTACCCACTGAAGCTTTCTTT; CDR3 protein: CASRLRRLPTEAFF
J gene: TRBJ2-7; CDR3 length: 14; V gene: TRBV4-2; clone size: -; D gene: -; CDR3 DNA: TGTGCCAGCAGCCAGATGGACTCTGCCTACGAGCAGTACTTC; CDR3 protein: CASSQMDSAYEQYF
J gene: TRBJ1-6; CDR3 length: 16; V gene: TRBV6-6; clone size: few; D gene: -; CDR3 DNA: TGTGCCAGCAGTTCCCTGTGGGGGGGCGATAATTCACCCCTCCACTTT; CDR3 protein: CASSSLWGGDNSPLHF
J gene: TRBJ2-1; CDR3 length: 16; V gene: TRBV20-1; clone size: -; D gene: TRBD2; CDR3 DNA: TGCAGTGCTTCCCTGGGGCTAGCGGGGGATTACAATGAGCAGTTCTTC; CDR3 protein: CSASLGLAGDYNEQFF
J gene: TRBJ1-5; CDR3 length: 13; V gene: TRBV27; clone size: -; D gene: -; CDR3 DNA: TGTGCCAGCAGGGTCCAGGTGGGCCAGCCCCAGCATTTT; CDR3 protein: CASRVQVGQPQHF
J gene: TRBJ2-2; CDR3 length: 16; V gene: TRBV11-3; clone size: few; D gene: TRBD2; CDR3 DNA: TGTGCCAGCAGCCACCGCGGGGGGCCACTCCACGGGGAGCTGTTTTTT; CDR3 protein: CASSHRGGPLHGELFF
J gene: TRBJ1-1; CDR3 length: 14; V gene: TRBV19; clone size: -; D gene: -; CDR3 DNA: TGTGCCAGTACCCCTGAGGCGTCCTTCACTGAAGCTTTCTTT; CDR3 protein: CASTPEASFTEAFF
J gene: TRBJ1-3; CDR3 length: 11; V gene: TRBV11-2; clone size: -; D gene: -; CDR3 DNA: TGTGCCAGCAGCACCATAAACACCATATATTTT; CDR3 protein: CASSTINTIYF
J gene: TRBJ1-2; CDR3 length: 11; V gene: TRBV29-1; clone size: few; D gene: -; CDR3 DNA: TGCAGCGTTACAGGGACCTATGGCTACACCTTC; CDR3 protein: CSVTGTYGYTF
J gene: TRBJ1-4; CDR3 length: 12; V gene: TRBV11-2; clone size: few; D gene: -; CDR3 DNA: TGTGCCAGCAGCTTTGGGGTTGAAAAACTGTTTTTT; CDR3 protein: CASSFGVEKLFF
J gene: TRBJ2-2; CDR3 length: 14; V gene: TRBV7-9; clone size: -; D gene: -; CDR3 DNA: TGTGCCAGCAGCTTAGTGTTCGGGTCCGGGGAGCTGTTTTTT; CDR3 protein: CASSLVFGSGELFF
J gene: TRBJ2-4; CDR3 length: 14; V gene: TRBV7-6; clone size: -; D gene: -; CDR3 DNA: TGTGCCAGCAGCTTAGCCCTACATGGGGACTTTCAGTACTTC; CDR3 protein: CASSLALHGDFQYF
J gene: TRBJ2-2; CDR3 length: 14; V gene: TRBV7-2; clone size: -; D gene: TRBD2; CDR3 DNA: TGTGCCAGCAGCTTCGGGGGGAGGGCCGGGGAGCTGTTTTTT; CDR3 protein: CASSFGGRAGELFF
J gene: TRBJ1-1; CDR3 length: 16; V gene: TRBV6-1; clone size: many; D gene: TRBD1; CDR3 DNA: TGTGCCAGCAGTGACTTCGGGACAGGGTTGAACACTGAAGCTTTCTTT; CDR3 protein: CASSDFGTGLNTEAFF
J gene: TRBJ2-7; CDR3 length: 15; V gene: TRBV4-1; clone size: -; D gene: TRBD1; CDR3 DNA: TGCGCCAGCAGTTTCAGTACAGGGGGTTCCTACGAGCAGTACTTC; CDR3 protein: CASSFSTGGSYEQYF
J gene: TRBJ2-1; CDR3 length: 15; V gene: TRBV9; clone size: -; D gene: -; CDR3 DNA: TGTGCCAGCAGCGTCTTTGGAGGCTCCTACAATGAGCAGTTCTTC; CDR3 protein: CASSVFGGSYNEQFF
J gene: TRBJ2-1; CDR3 length: 15; V gene: TRBV7-6; clone size: few; D gene: -; CDR3 DNA: TGTGCCAGCAGCTTTCCTGTACGGGTGCACAATGAGCAGTTCTTC; CDR3 protein: CASSFPVRVHNEQFF
J gene: TRBJ1-6; CDR3 length: 17; V gene: TRBV7-2; clone size: many; D gene: TRBD1; CDR3 DNA: TGTGCCAGCAGCTTGGGGGACAGGGGAACTTGGAATTCACCCCTCCACTTT; CDR3 protein: CASSLGDRGTWNSPLHF
J gene: TRBJ1-1; CDR3 length: 14; V gene: TRBV25-1; clone size: few; D gene: TRBD1; CDR3 DNA: TGTGCCAGCAGGAGGGCAGGGGGAACGCCTGAAGCTTTCTTT; CDR3 protein: CASRRAGGTPEAFF
J gene: TRBJ1-1; CDR3 length: 16; V gene: TRBV4-1; clone size: -; D gene: -; CDR3 DNA: TGCGCCAGCAGCCAAGAGGGGGGGGGAACGTACACTGAAGCTTTCTTT; CDR3 protein: CASSQEGGGTYTEAFF
J gene: TRBJ2-7; CDR3 length: 16; V gene: TRBV7-8; clone size: many; D gene: -; CDR3 DNA: TGTGCCAGCAGCTTAGCTGGAAACAGGCGATACTACGAGCAGTACTTC; CDR3 protein: CASSLAGNRRYYEQYF
J gene: TRBJ2-1; CDR3 length: 15; V gene: TRBV13; clone size: -; D gene: TRBD1; CDR3 DNA: TGTGCCAGCAGCTTAGTGGACAGGGGTTGGAATGAGCAGTTCTTC; CDR3 protein: CASSLVDRGWNEQFF
J gene: TRBJ2-7; CDR3 length: 11; V gene: TRBV4-1; clone size: -; D gene: -; CDR3 DNA: TGCGCCAGCAGCCAAGAAGACGAGCAGTACTTC; CDR3 protein: CASSQEDEQYF
J gene: TRBJ2-3; CDR3 length: 15; V gene: TRBV11-2; clone size: few; D gene: TRBD2; CDR3 DNA: TGTGCCAGCAGCTTAGTAGCCGGGGGGGCAGATACGCAGTATTTT; CDR3 protein: CASSLVAGGADTQYF
J gene: TRBJ2-3; CDR3 length: 14; V gene: TRBV6-8; clone size: few; D gene: TRBD2; CDR3 DNA: TGTGCCAGCTCCGGGACTAGCCCCCCAGATACGCAGTATTTT; CDR3 protein: CASSGTSPPDTQYF
J gene: TRBJ1-1; CDR3 length: 14; V gene: TRBV6-2/TRBV6-3; clone size: -; D gene: -; CDR3 DNA: TGTGCCAGCAGTTACAGGAGTGTGAACACTGAAGCTTTCTTT; CDR3 protein: CASSYRSVNTEAFF
J gene: TRBJ2-1; CDR3 length: 15; V gene: TRBV20-1; clone size: once; D gene: -; CDR3 DNA: TGCAGTGCTCTTCCGAGGGCTAGCTCCTACAATGAGCAGTTCTTC; CDR3 protein: CSALPRASSYNEQFF
J gene: TRBJ2-1; CDR3 length: 14; V gene: TRBV6-5; clone size: -; D gene: TRBD1; CDR3 DNA: TGTGCCAGCAGCCCGGGACAGGGGGTCAATGAGCAGTTCTTC; CDR3 protein: CASSPGQGVNEQFF
J gene: TRBJ1-1; CDR3 length: 14; V gene: TRBV12-3/TRBV12-4; clone size: few; D gene: -; CDR3 DNA: TGTGCCAGCACCCACCCCGAAGGTAACACTGAAGCTTTCTTT; CDR3 protein: CASTHPEGNTEAFF
J gene: TRBJ2-1; CDR3 length: 15; V gene: TRBV7-9; clone size: -; D gene: TRBD2; CDR3 DNA: TGTGCCAGCAGCTCGCGGGGGGGCCCCGGCAATGAGCAGTTCTTC; CDR3 protein: CASSSRGGPGNEQFF
J gene: TRBJ1-4; CDR3 length: 15; V gene: TRBV7-9; clone size: few; D gene: -; CDR3 DNA: TGTGCCAGCAGCAATTCGGCCCAGCCGGGGGAAAAACTGTTTTTT; CDR3 protein: CASSNSAQPGEKLFF